Each of the 3 T cell receptor beta chains below was sequenced from the same sample in a study of siplizumab effects on memory and regulatory T cells. The protocol was immunoSEQ multiplex PCR, while the TCRdb copy is restricted to in-frame clones and leaves out a portion. The table shows some 100,000 clones, with less than 95% occurring only once. The sample taken for sequencing was non-Treg CD4+ T cells sorted from blood. The receptors originated from a human donor in good health.

The J gene is TRBJ2-2, the V gene TRBV11-3; 8 bases are a match to TRBD1. The V and J ends lost 5 bases and 5 bases, in that order; junction bases with no gene match: 7. Germline CDR1 SGHNT, CDR2 YENEEA. This CDR3 spans 15 amino acids. The CDR3 DNA reads as TGTGCCAGCAGCATTCGACAGGGGACGACCGGGGAGCTGTTTTTT. The encoded protein is CASSIRQGTTGELFF.

The chain recombines TRBV20-1 with TRBJ2-1, with D possibly TRBD1 on 5 matching bases. There are 10 residues in the CDR3. From germline, CDR1 is DFQATT and CDR2 SNEGSKA (reference sequence). V was cut by 5 bases and J by 6 bases, with 5 bases left in between. CDR3 coding DNA: TGCAGTGCTCAGGGCAATGAGCAGTTCTTC. This translates into CSAQGNEQFF.

V and J are TRBV30 and TRBJ1-2; the D is unclear. In germline, CDR1 is GTSNPN, CDR2 SVGIG (reference sequence). V lost 2 bases, J lost 7 bases, and 17 bases lay in between. The CDR3 consists of 14 residues. The CDR3 loop is CAWSRGPFFPGYTF. The CDR3 DNA is TGTGCCTGGAGTCGAGGCCCGTTCTTCCCTGGCTACACCTTC.